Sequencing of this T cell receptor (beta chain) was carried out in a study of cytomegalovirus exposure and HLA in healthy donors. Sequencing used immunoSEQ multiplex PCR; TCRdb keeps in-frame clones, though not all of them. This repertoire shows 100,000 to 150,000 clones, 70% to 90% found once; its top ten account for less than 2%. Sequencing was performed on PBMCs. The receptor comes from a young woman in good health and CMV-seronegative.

The CDR3 nucleotides read TGCAGTGCTAGCGGGAGCGGGGAGCTGTTTTTT. This gives the protein CSASGSGELFF. The chain joins TRBV20-1 to TRBJ2-2; D is possibly TRBD2 (6 bases). Trimming removed 3 bases at V and 7 bases at J, with 6 bases between. CDR3 size: 11 residues. The germline gives CDR1 DFQATT, CDR2 SNEGSKA (reference sequence).